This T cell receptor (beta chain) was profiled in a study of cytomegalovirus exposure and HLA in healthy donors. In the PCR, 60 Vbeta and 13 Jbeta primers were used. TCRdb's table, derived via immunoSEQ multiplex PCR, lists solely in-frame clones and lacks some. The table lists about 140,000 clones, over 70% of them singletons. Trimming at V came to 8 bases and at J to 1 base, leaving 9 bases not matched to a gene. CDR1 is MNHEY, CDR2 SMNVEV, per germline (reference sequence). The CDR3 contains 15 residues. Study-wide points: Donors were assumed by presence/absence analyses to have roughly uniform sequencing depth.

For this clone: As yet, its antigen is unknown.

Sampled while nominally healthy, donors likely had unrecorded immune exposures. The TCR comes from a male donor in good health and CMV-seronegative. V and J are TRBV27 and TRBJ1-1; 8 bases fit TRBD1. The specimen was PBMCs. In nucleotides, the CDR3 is TGTGCCAGCCTTGTCCCCGGGACAGGGAACACTGAAGCTTTCTTT. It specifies CASLVPGTGNTEAFF.